Below, one TCR beta chain is given with its context. Antigen: not known. The CDR3 extends over 15 amino acids. Trimming cost V 1 base and J 5 bases, with 15 bases left between them. CDR1 SGHRS and CDR2 YFSETQ come from the germline V gene. Patients who underwent sequencing had shown CD8+CD57+ cell expansion by flow cytometry. The patients, all of them, had severe acquired aplastic anemia. Patient blood was sampled before any therapy had been received. This sample stems from a study of CD8+CD57+ T cells in acquired aplastic anemia. Study-wide context: DNA recovered from sorted CD4+ and CD8+ cells had a mean of around 3.3 ug. Broader study findings: It was found that roughly 31 CD8+ CDR3 sequences were shared between patients and controls.

CDR3 and TCR beta VDJ profiling relied on a genomic DNA template. TCRdb recomputed calls from the reads with MiXCR, one row per CDR3 protein. The sample consists of a few hundred thousand distinct CDR3 sequences, less than 35% of them appearing once. The clonotype comes from a human donor with aplastic anemia. This chain connects TRBV5-1 to TRBJ2-5; a weak D match, TRBD1 (6 bases). The sequenced sample was sorted CD4+, CD8+, or CD8+CD57+ T cells (not recorded which) from PBMCs. The CDR3 nucleotides are TGCGCCAGCAGCTTGTCGCAGGGGTCAACGGAGACCCAGTACTTC. Translation: CASSLSQGSTETQYF.